This T cell receptor beta chain was recorded in a study of shared clonotypes between healthy human individuals. In the study overall: A donor's plate count was three for CD4 naive and three for CD4 memory; CD8 naive had two and CD8 memory one. Notes on the study in general: What limited the represented genetic and exposure-history diversity was the small number of donors.

Comment on this clone: Its cognate antigen is unknown.

The method was immunoSEQ multiplex PCR; TCRdb's version includes in-frame clones alone and lacks a portion of them. The sample lists about 1 million clones, approximately 70% occurring once. Germline V gives CDR1 MGHRA, CDR2 YSYEKL. Trimming took off 0 bases at V and 1 base at J, with 11 bases between the two ends. The CDR3 covers 16 residues. The TCR was taken from a man aged 18 to 29 in good health. The sequencing input was memory CD4+ T cells sorted from blood. As for subset: CD45RA-negative fraction. The chain carries TRBV4-1 and TRBJ2-3; D call uncertain. CDR3: CASSQDFPARTDTQYF. The CDR3 bases are TGCGCCAGCAGCCAAGATTTTCCGGCACGCACAGATACGCAGTATTTT.